This T cell receptor (beta chain) was captured by sequencing in a study of T cells after yellow fever vaccination. TCRdb itself ran the 5' RACE reads through MiXCR, one entry per CDR3 protein. This sample has 280,000 or so distinct CDR3 sequences, with about 10% found just once. This clonotype was seen more than once but under ten times. There are 14 residues in the CDR3. The germline V gene encodes CDR1 MNHEY and CDR2 SVGAGI. V lost 0 bases, J lost 5 bases, and 11 bases lay in between. The starting material was CD4+ T cells sorted from PBMCs, obtained 5 days after the yellow fever booster vaccination. The clonotype comes from a man between 18 and 35 years old who received the YFV17D yellow fever vaccine. The chain is built from TRBV6-5 and TRBJ2-7; perhaps TRBD1 as D (5 bases). CDR3 amino acids: CASSYSGRENEQYF. DNA of the CDR3: TGTGCCAGCAGTTACTCTGGCAGGGAAAACGAGCAGTACTTC.